These 15 T cell receptor beta chains originate from one sample sequenced in a study of T cells in Graves' hyperthyroidism and ophthalmopathy. The CDR3 regions of TCR beta were amplified from RNA transcripts. During a first-round RT-PCR of the TCR CDR3, the HTBI primer set was used. Via MiXCR, TCRdb re-called the multiplex PCR reads, giving one row per CDR3 protein. The table lists roughly 700,000 distinct CDR3 sequences, 15% to 20% of them singletons, with around 16% in the top ten. Input material: blood. The receptors derive from a man between 50 and 59 years old with Graves' hyperthyroidism.

This clonotype came up a few times. The chain joins TRBV6-6 to TRBJ1-4, with TRBD1 as a possible D gene (5 bases). V dropped 0 bases and J dropped 8 bases, with 10 bases sitting between them. This CDR3 is built from 14 residues. Germline V gives CDR1 MNHNY, CDR2 SVGAGI (reference sequence). The CDR3 DNA is TGTGCCAGCAGTTACTCCGAGGGGAGCGAAAAACTGTTTTTT. Residues: CASSYSEGSEKLFF.

In its sample, this clonotype was seen many times. The rearrangement links TRBV6-1 to TRBJ1-1; tentative D call: TRBD1 (5 bases). CDR1 MNHNS and CDR2 SASEGT come from the germline V gene. The CDR3 extends over 13 amino acids. V lost 10 bases and J lost 5, with 17 bases in between. CDR3 region: CATSRQFSTEAFF. The CDR3 DNA follows: TGTGCCACCTCTCGACAGTTCTCGACTGAAGCTTTCTTT.

In this sample, this clonotype turned up a few times. This sequence joins TRBV6-1 and TRBJ2-1; no reliable D call. Germline CDR1 and CDR2: MNHNS and SASEGT. Deletions cut 6 bases from V and 4 bases from J, with 10 bases between. The CDR3 totals 13 residues. The CDR3 spells CASSPREYNEQFF. CDR3 coding DNA: TGTGCCAGCAGCCCTCGCGAGTACAATGAGCAGTTCTTC.

The chain couples TRBV28 to TRBJ1-5; D remains unclear. Looked up from germline, CDR1 is MDHEN and CDR2 is SYDVKM. This CDR3 has 12 residues. Trimming removed 3 bases at V and 10 bases at J, with 10 bases between. The CDR3 is CASSFLLAPQHF. CDR3 DNA sequence: TGTGCCAGCAGTTTTCTCTTGGCCCCCCAGCATTTT. Combining the CDR3 with reference TRBV28 and TRBJ1-5 gives the whole variable domain DVKVTQSSRYLVKRTGEKVFLECVQDMDHENMFWYRQDPGLGLRLIYFSYDVKMKEKGDIPEGYSVSREKKERFSLILESASTNQTSMYLCASSFLLAPQHFGDGTRLSIL.

There are many counts of this clonotype. This chain uses TRBV12-3 or TRBV12-4 with TRBJ2-1; D unresolved. This CDR3 spans 12 amino acids. V was cut by 2 bases and J by 7 bases, with 6 bases left in between. CDR3 DNA sequence: TGTGCCAGCAGTTTAATCCCAAATGAGCAGTTCTTC. It encodes CASSLIPNEQFF.

The chain links TRBV28 to TRBJ1-5, with D unclear. The V gene's germline CDR1 is MDHEN and CDR2 SYDVKM. Trimming removed 6 bases from V and 6 bases from J, with 27 bases in between. This CDR3 spans 18 amino acids. The CDR3 DNA reads as TGTGCCAGCAGCCTGAGGGCCCTAATTGCAAAAATAAGTCAGCCCCAGCATTTT. The encoded protein is CASSLRALIAKISQPQHF.

This clonotype has a count of ten or more. The CDR3 bases are TGTGCCAGCAGCTTAGTGCCAGGGACCTACGAGCAGTACTTC. As protein: CASSLVPGTYEQYF. The V call is TRBV11-2, the J call TRBJ2-7; weak D call: TRBD1 (5 bases). Trimming stripped 1 base from V and 2 bases from J, with 9 bases between. Germline CDR1 reads SGHAT; CDR2 reads FQNNGV. The CDR3 runs 14 residues. Complete variable domain (other parts from reference TRBV11-2 and TRBJ2-7): EAGVAQSPRYKIIEKRQSVAFWCNPISGHATLYWYQQILGQGPKLLIQFQNNGVVDDSQLPKDRFSAERLKGVDSTLKIQPAKLEDSAVYLCASSLVPGTYEQYFGPGTRLTVT.

This clonotype was seen more than once but under ten times. The chain employs TRBV5-4 and TRBJ1-4; no reliable D call. V was shortened by 4 bases and J by 4 bases, with 11 bases between the two germline ends. The V gene's germline CDR1 is SGHNT and CDR2 YYREEE (reference sequence). CDR3 size: 14 residues. CDR3 bases: TGTGCCAGCAGCCCCGACGGGTTTAATGAAAAACTGTTTTTT. It encodes CASSPDGFNEKLFF.

This clonotype occurred many times. The chain employs TRBV6-1 and TRBJ2-7; a possible D gene is TRBD2 (6 bases). Deletions cut 5 bases from V and 6 bases from J, with 20 bases between. Germline V lookup: CDR1 MNHNS, CDR2 SASEGT. The CDR3 is 15 amino acids. The CDR3 coding sequence is TGTGCCAGCAGTTGGAGGACTACCAATGGGGGCGAGCAGTACTTC. Protein product: CASSWRTTNGGEQYF.

This clonotype was picked up many times. The V and J genes are TRBV28 and TRBJ2-7; no clear D. V dropped 1 base and J dropped 0 bases, with 10 bases sitting between them. Looked up from germline, CDR1 is MDHEN and CDR2 is SYDVKM. The CDR3 spans 15 residues. The CDR3, as DNA: TGTGCCAGCAGTTTATTCGAAGAGGCCTCCTACGAGCAGTACTTC. Encoded protein: CASSLFEEASYEQYF.

This clonotype occurred once. The V and J genes are TRBV6-5 and TRBJ2-5; 9 bases agree with TRBD2. Germline V gene sequence: CDR1 MNHEY, CDR2 SVGAGI. The CDR3 runs to 15 residues. V dropped 4 bases and J dropped 4; count of bases not matched to a gene: 7. This CDR3 is CASSFLAGSPETQYF. CDR3 nucleotides: TGTGCCAGCAGTTTTCTAGCGGGATCTCCAGAGACCCAGTACTTC.

The chain combines TRBV7-9 with TRBJ1-2; 10 positions match TRBD1. Germline lookup yields CDR1 SEHNR and CDR2 FQNEAQ (reference sequence). The CDR3 is made up of 16 amino acids. The J segment lost 5 bases and the V segment lost 4 bases, leaving 10 bases of the junction unmatched. Written as DNA, the CDR3 is TGTGCCAGCAGCTCCGGGACAGGGGCCGAACTTTATGGCTACACCTTC. It specifies CASSSGTGAELYGYTF.

This chain uses TRBV4-1 with TRBJ2-1; 8 bases fit TRBD2. This CDR3 comprises 16 residues. Unmatched junction bases numbered 12, after V lost 3 bases and J lost 8 bases. CDR1 and CDR2 from the germline V gene are MGHRA and YSYEKL. Written as DNA, the CDR3 is TGCGCCAGCAGCCAGTTAGCGGGAAACGATGTGGATGAGCAGTTCTTC. Its translation: CASSQLAGNDVDEQFF.

This clonotype was seen repeatedly, ten times or more. The chain combines TRBV28 with TRBJ2-1, with D possibly matching TRBD2 (6 bases). The V end was cut by 2 bases, the J end by 6 bases, with 14 bases between. The CDR3 has 15 residues. Germline lookup yields CDR1 MDHEN and CDR2 SYDVKM. The CDR3 loop is CASSLGDFKSNEQFF. The CDR3 DNA reads as TGTGCCAGCAGTTTAGGGGACTTCAAGTCCAATGAGCAGTTCTTC.

This clonotype appeared many times. The rearrangement joins TRBV12-3 or TRBV12-4 to TRBJ2-5, with D possibly matching TRBD2 (6 bases). V lost 4 bases and J lost 3, with 15 bases in between. This CDR3 spans 15 amino acids. The CDR3: CASSSPRAGKETQYF. The CDR3 DNA sequence: TGTGCCAGCAGTTCTCCCCGGGCGGGAAAAGAGACCCAGTACTTC.